These T cell receptor beta chains were read from a single sample in a study of T-cell memory formation after mild COVID-19. TCRdb ran MiXCR on the 5' RACE reads and lists one entry per CDR3 protein. Counted here are around 150,000 distinct CDR3 sequences, about 14% occurring once; the ten biggest clones make up about 14%. The sequenced sample consisted of PBMCs or a T cell subset sorted from them (not recorded which). All receptors derive from an adult woman who had mild COVID-19 (a few samples of this study predate the infection). Cell type and time point are not known. The CDR3 runs from the conserved cysteine through the conserved F or W. Each record gives: D gene, V gene, clone size, J gene, CDR3 DNA, CDR3 protein. A D gene is named only where the DNA matches it firmly. Clone size is not always given. Where it is, it says once, few, many or a class for expanded clones.

-	TRBV11-3	few	TRBJ1-3	TGTGCCAGCAGCCTACGACAGGTCTCTGGAAACACCATATATTTT	CASSLRQVSGNTIYF
-	TRBV25-1	-	TRBJ2-5	TGTGCCAGCAGTGAAGTGTCCTGGTACCAAGAGACCCAGTACTTC	CASSEVSWYQETQYF
TRBD2	TRBV7-9	-	TRBJ2-1	TGTGCCAGCGAGGGTAGCGGGATAGCGGGGTCCTACAATGAGCAGTTCTTC	CASEGSGIAGSYNEQFF
-	TRBV5-4	-	TRBJ2-1	TGTGCCAGCAGCCACTTGCGGGCTAGCTCCTACAATGAGCAGTTCTTC	CASSHLRASSYNEQFF
-	TRBV18	-	TRBJ1-6	TGTGCCAGCTCACCGAAGCAGGGCTATAATTCACCCCTCCACTTT	CASSPKQGYNSPLHF
TRBD1	TRBV6-1	-	TRBJ1-1	TGTGCCAGCAGAGAAACCGGGGACAGTGAAGCTTTCTTT	CASRETGDSEAFF
TRBD2	TRBV3-1	few	TRBJ2-1	TGTGCCAGCAGCCACCGACTAGCGCTGAATGAGCAGTTCTTC	CASSHRLALNEQFF
-	TRBV7-2	-	TRBJ2-1	TGTGCCAGCAATAAGGGAGGCACGACCTACAATGAGCAGTTCTTC	CASNKGGTTYNEQFF
TRBD1	TRBV5-1	few	TRBJ2-7	TGCGCCAGCAGGTTAAACTCCCGGGACAGGGCAACCGAGCAGTACTTC	CASRLNSRDRATEQYF
TRBD1	TRBV27	-	TRBJ1-5	TGTGCCAGCAGTCAACGGACAGGGGGCTTGGTTCAGCCCCAGCATTTT	CASSQRTGGLVQPQHF
-	TRBV24-1	few	TRBJ2-1	TGTGCCACCCACTCATACGACAATGAGCAGTTCTTC	CATHSYDNEQFF
TRBD1	TRBV24-1	few	TRBJ1-2	TGTGCCACCAGAGGACAGGGACTGGATGGCTACACCTTC	CATRGQGLDGYTF
-	TRBV12-5	few	TRBJ2-1	TGTGCTAGTGGTTTGGTGGGCCCCCTTCGGGTTGAGCAGTTCTTC	CASGLVGPLRVEQFF
-	TRBV4-3	-	TRBJ2-2	TGCGCCAGCAGCCAAGATGCACAACCCCACACCGGGGAGCTGTTTTTT	CASSQDAQPHTGELFF
-	TRBV20-1	few	TRBJ1-1	TGCAGTGCCCCGGGGGGGGGAACTGAAGCTTTCTTT	CSAPGGGTEAFF
TRBD1	TRBV6-5	-	TRBJ1-3	TGTGCCAGCAGAAGGACAGGGGACTCTGGAAACACCATATATTTT	CASRRTGDSGNTIYF
TRBD2	TRBV12-5	few	TRBJ2-5	TGTGCTAGTGGTTTGACATCGGGGGGGATAGAGACCCAGTACTTC	CASGLTSGGIETQYF
TRBD2	TRBV7-6	few	TRBJ2-3	TGTGCCAGCACCAGACTAGCCGGGACAGATACGCAGTATTTT	CASTRLAGTDTQYF